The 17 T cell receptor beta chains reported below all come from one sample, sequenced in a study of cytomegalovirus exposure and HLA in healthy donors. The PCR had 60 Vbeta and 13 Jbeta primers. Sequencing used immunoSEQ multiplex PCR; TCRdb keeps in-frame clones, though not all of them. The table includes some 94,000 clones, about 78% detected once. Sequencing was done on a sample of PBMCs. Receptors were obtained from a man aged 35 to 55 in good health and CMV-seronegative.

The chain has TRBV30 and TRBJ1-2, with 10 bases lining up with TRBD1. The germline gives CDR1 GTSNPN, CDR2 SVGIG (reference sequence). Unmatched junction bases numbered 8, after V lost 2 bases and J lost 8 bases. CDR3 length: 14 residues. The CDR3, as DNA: TGTGCCTGGAGTACCCTATCGACAGGGGGCGGCTACACCTTC. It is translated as CAWSTLSTGGGYTF.

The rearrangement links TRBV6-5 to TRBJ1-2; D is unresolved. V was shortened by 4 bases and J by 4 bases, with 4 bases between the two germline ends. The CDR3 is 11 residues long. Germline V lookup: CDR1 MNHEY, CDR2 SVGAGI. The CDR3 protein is CASSSLYGYTF. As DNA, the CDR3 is TGTGCCAGCAGTTCACTCTATGGCTACACCTTC.

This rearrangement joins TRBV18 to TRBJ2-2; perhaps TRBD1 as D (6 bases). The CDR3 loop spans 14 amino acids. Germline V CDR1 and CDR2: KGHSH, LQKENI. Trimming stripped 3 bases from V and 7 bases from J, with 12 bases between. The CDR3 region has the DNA TGTGCCAGCTCACCCCGACAGGAGGACGGGGAGCTGTTTTTT. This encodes CASSPRQEDGELFF.

The CDR3 reads CASSLPGQSLNSYEQYF. CDR3 in DNA: TGTGCCAGCAGTCTACCGGGACAGTCTCTTAATTCCTACGAGCAGTACTTC. The chain uses TRBV28 and TRBJ2-7, with TRBD1 matching over 7 bases. CDR3 size: 17 residues. After removal of 5 bases from V and 1 base from J, the junction contained 14 bases not matched to a gene. The germline gives CDR1 MDHEN, CDR2 SYDVKM. The full variable domain, completed using reference TRBV28 and TRBJ2-7, is DVKVTQSSRYLVKRTGEKVFLECVQDMDHENMFWYRQDPGLGLRLIYFSYDVKMKEKGDIPEGYSVSREKKERFSLILESASTNQTSMYLCASSLPGQSLNSYEQYFGPGTRLTVT.

This CDR3 reads CAWSSGRALHEQFF. The DNA for the CDR3 is TGTGCCTGGAGCAGCGGGAGGGCCCTCCATGAGCAGTTCTTC. The chain recombines TRBV30 with TRBJ2-1, with 10 nucleotides matching TRBD2. The CDR3 spans 14 residues. Germline V gene lookup returns CDR1 GTSNPN and CDR2 SVGIG (reference sequence). The V segment lost 3 bases and the J segment 8 bases; nucleotides outside the gene matches: 7.

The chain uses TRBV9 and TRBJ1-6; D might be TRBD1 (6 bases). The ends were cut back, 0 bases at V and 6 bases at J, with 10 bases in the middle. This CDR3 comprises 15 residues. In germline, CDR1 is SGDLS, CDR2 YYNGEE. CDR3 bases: TGTGCCAGCAGCGTAGGATTGGGGGCTAATTCACCCCTCCACTTT. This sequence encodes CASSVGLGANSPLHF.

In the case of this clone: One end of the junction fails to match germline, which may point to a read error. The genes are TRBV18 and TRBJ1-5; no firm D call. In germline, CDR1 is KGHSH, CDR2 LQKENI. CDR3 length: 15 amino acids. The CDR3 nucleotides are TGTACCAGCTCACCACCAAAATCGAGCAATCAGCCCCAGCATTTT. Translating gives CTSSPPKSSNQPQHF.

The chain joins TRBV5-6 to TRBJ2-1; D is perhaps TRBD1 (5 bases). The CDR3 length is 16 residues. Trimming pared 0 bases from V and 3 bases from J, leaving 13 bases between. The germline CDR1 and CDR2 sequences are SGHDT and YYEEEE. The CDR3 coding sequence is TGTGCCAGCAGCTTGGGGTCGGACATCTACTACAATGAGCAGTTCTTC. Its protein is CASSLGSDIYYNEQFF.

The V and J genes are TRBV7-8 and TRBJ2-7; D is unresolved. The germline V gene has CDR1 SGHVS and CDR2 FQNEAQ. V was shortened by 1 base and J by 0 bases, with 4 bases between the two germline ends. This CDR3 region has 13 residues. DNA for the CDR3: TGTGCCAGCAGCTTAGATAGCTCCTACGAGCAGTACTTC. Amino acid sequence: CASSLDSSYEQYF.

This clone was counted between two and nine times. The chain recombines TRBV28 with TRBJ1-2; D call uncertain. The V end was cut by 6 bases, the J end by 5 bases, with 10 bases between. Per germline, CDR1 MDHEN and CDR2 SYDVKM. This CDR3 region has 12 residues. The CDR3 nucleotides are TGTGCCAGCAGGGATCCGGGATATGGCTACACCTTC. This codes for CASRDPGYGYTF.

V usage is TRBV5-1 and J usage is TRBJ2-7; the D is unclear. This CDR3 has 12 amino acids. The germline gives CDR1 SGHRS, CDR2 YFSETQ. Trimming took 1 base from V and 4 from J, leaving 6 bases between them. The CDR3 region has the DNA TGCGCCAGCAGCTTGACTCCGTACGAGCAGTACTTC. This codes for CASSLTPYEQYF. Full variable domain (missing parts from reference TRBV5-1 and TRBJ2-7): KAGVTQTPRYLIKTRGQQVTLSCSPISGHRSVSWYQQTPGQGLQFLFEYFSETQRNKGNFPGRFSGRQFSNSRSEMNVSTLELGDSALYLCASSLTPYEQYFGPGTRLTVT.

The CDR3, as DNA: TGTGCCAGCAGCTTCTACACCAGGGGCAGTGAAAAACTGTTTTTT. This gives the protein CASSFYTRGSEKLFF. The chain has TRBV13 and TRBJ1-4; the D gene is possibly TRBD1 (6 bases). V was clipped by 3 bases and J by 7 bases, with 15 bases between them. CDR1 is PRHDT and CDR2 is FYEKMQ in the germline V gene (reference sequence). This CDR3 region has 15 residues. Drawing the rest from reference TRBV13 and TRBJ1-4, the complete variable domain is AAGVIQSPRHLIKEKRETATLKCYPIPRHDTVYWYQQGPGQDPQFLISFYEKMQSDKGSIPDRFSAQQFSDYHSELNMSSLELGDSALYFCASSFYTRGSEKLFFGSGTQLSVL.

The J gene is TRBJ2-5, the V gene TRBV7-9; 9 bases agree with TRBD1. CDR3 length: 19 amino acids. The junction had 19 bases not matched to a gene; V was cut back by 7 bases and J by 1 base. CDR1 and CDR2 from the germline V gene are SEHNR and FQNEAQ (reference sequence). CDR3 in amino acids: CASIPPRTGGLWGQETQYF. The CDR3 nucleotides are TGTGCCAGCATCCCCCCGAGAACAGGGGGCTTGTGGGGCCAAGAGACCCAGTACTTC. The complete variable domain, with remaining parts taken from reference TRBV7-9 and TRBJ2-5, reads DTGVSQNPRHKITKRGQNVTFRCDPISEHNRLYWYRQTLGQGPEFLTYFQNEAQLEKSRLLSDRFSAERPKGSFSTLEIQRTEQGDSAMYLCASIPPRTGGLWGQETQYFGPGTRLLVL.

CDR3 DNA: TGTGCCAGCAGTTTATCCCCCGAGCAGGGCACAGATACGCAGTATTTT. Translation: CASSLSPEQGTDTQYF. J is TRBJ2-3 and V is TRBV27; D remains unclear. Trimming removed 0 bases at V and 1 base at J, with 11 bases between. This CDR3 has 16 amino acids. CDR1 is MNHEY, CDR2 SMNVEV, per germline (reference sequence).

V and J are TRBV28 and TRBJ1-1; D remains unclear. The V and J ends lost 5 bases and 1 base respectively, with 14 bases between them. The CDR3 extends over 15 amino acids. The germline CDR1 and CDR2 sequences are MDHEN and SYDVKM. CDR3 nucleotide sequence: TGTGCCAGCAGTCTCCACGTGTTGAGGAACACTGAAGCTTTCTTT. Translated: CASSLHVLRNTEAFF.

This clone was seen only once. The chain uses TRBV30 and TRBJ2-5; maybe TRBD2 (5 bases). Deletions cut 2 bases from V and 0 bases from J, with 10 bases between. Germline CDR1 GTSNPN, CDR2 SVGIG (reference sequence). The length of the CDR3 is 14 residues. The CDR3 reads CAWSFGRDQETQYF. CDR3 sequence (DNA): TGTGCCTGGAGTTTTGGGCGGGACCAAGAGACCCAGTACTTC.

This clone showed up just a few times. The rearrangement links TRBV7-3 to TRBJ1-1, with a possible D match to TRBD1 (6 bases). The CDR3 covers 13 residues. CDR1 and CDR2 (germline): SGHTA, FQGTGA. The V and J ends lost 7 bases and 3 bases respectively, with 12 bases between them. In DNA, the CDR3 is TGTGCCAGCACTCAGGGGCGAGACACTGAAGCTTTCTTT. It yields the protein CASTQGRDTEAFF. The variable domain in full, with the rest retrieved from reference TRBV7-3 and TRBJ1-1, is GAGVSQTPSNKVTEKGKYVELRCDPISGHTALYWYRQSLGQGPEFLIYFQGTGAADDSGLPNDRFFAVRPEGSVSTLKIQRTERGDSAVYLCASTQGRDTEAFFGQGTRLTVV.